A few counts support the clone carrying this T cell receptor beta chain. The sample comes from a study of T cells of healthy individuals. The germline gives CDR1 SGHTA, CDR2 FQGTGA. This CDR3 is 13 amino acids long. The V gene lost 3 bases and the J gene lost 4 bases, with 7 bases spanning the gap. In TCRdb, the 5' RACE reads were re-called with MiXCR into one record per CDR3 protein. The sample consists of approximately 100,000 distinct CDR3 sequences, 17% of them appearing once. The V and J genes are TRBV7-3 and TRBJ1-3; D remains unclear. The TCR was taken from a human donor in good health. This chain's CDR3 is CASSLDIGNTIYF. CDR3 DNA: TGTGCCAGCAGCTTGGATATCGGAAACACCATATATTTT.